This TCR beta chain was sequenced during a study of read filtering for tumor transcriptome and immune sequencing. Study-level findings and limits: Correlation between methods rose after single-read clonotypes were removed. Compared with RNA-seq, IR-seq gave much higher clonotype depth and reliability.

At the time of active disease, bone marrow was collected from every patient. This clonotype has more than one count but fewer than ten. What it binds is unknown. This library used roughly 430 ng RNA and molecular barcoded adaptors spanning alpha/delta and beta/gamma chains. Via MiXCR, TCRdb re-called the reads, giving one row per CDR3 protein. The table shows fewer than 150,000 distinct CDR3 sequences, with 10% to 15% occurring only once. After removal of 6 bases from V and 8 bases from J, the junction contained 11 bases not matched to a gene. There are 15 residues in the CDR3. Germline assignment: CDR1 SGHTA and CDR2 FQGNSA.

The clonotype originates from a donor at least 40 years old with multiple myeloma. J is TRBJ2-1 and V is TRBV7-2; the match to TRBD1 covers 9 bases. Sequenced input: a population of CD138-negative cells sorted from bone marrow. The CDR3 sequence: CASSGQGSRADEQFF. DNA of the CDR3: TGTGCCAGCAGTGGACAGGGGTCGCGGGCGGATGAGCAGTTCTTC. Looking up the rest from reference TRBV7-2 and TRBJ2-1 gives the full variable domain: GAGVSQSPSNKVTEKGKDVELRCDPISGHTALYWYRQSLGQGLEFLIYFQGNSAPDKSGLPSDRFSAERTGGSVSTLTIQRTQQEDSAVYLCASSGQGSRADEQFFGPGTRLTVL.